This T cell receptor beta chain was sequenced during a study of human T cells and chemical hapten exposure. Study as a whole: Patients received weekly diphenylcyclopropenone doses to the scalp throughout the roughly 23-week study.

TCRdb redid the calling of the RACE reads with MiXCR, one entry per CDR3 protein. Found here are about 190,000 distinct CDR3 sequences, 20% to 25% of them singletons; the top ten hold 2.5%. Time point reported: patch test 3, about 24 weeks after DPC sensitization. Sample treatment: therapeutic diphenylcyclopropenone sensitization with weekly scalp DPC. This clonotype appeared many times. V shed 2 bases, J shed 7 bases, and the junction held 4 bases outside the gene matches. This CDR3 has 13 residues. Germline V gene lookup returns CDR1 DFQATT and CDR2 SNEGSKA (reference sequence). The material sequenced was whole blood, taken in connection with sensitization to the hapten diphenylcyclopropenone (DPC). This rearrangement joins TRBV20-1 to TRBJ2-1, with 8 bases identical to TRBD1. The TCR sequence derives from a woman aged 40 to 55 with alopecia areata. Some clones in this sample may be carry-over from other donors' samples. This CDR3 reads CSARRTGRNEQFF. The CDR3 region has the DNA TGCAGTGCTAGACGGACAGGGCGGAATGAGCAGTTCTTC.